The 18 T cell receptor beta chains reported below all come from one sample, sequenced in a study of T-cell reconstitution after alpha-beta-depleted transplantation in children. A library of TCRbeta sequences, prepared with unique molecular identifiers, was generated. TCRdb passed the PCR reads through MiXCR, listing each CDR3 protein once. The sample yields about 900,000 distinct CDR3 sequences, about 29% seen once. The sample was PBMCs, mostly from graft donor cells, taken 360 days after TCRalphabeta/CD19-depleted stem cell transplant. Receptors were obtained from a boy under two years old who had a stem cell transplant for SCID, so the T cells may come from the graft donor.

The chain is built from TRBV11-2 and TRBJ1-1; D gene unclear. CDR3 length: 13 amino acids. Germline V CDR1 and CDR2: SGHAT, FQNNGV. V was pared by 0 bases and J by 7 bases, with 9 bases between. The CDR3 protein is CASSLDTLNEAFF. CDR3 sequence (DNA): TGTGCCAGCAGCTTAGACACACTTAATGAAGCTTTCTTT.

This clonotype was detected a few times. In DNA form, the CDR3 reads TGCAGCGTTGAAACAGGACCCTCTGGGGCCAACGTCCTGACTTTC. Its translation: CSVETGPSGANVLTF. The chain couples TRBV29-1 to TRBJ2-6, with D tentatively TRBD1 (5 bases). This CDR3 spans 15 amino acids. Looked up from germline, CDR1 is SQVTM and CDR2 is ANQGSEA. V lost 2 bases and J lost 0, with 8 bases in between.

This clonotype was detected a few times. The chain joins TRBV27 to TRBJ2-3; either TRBD1 or TRBD2 may supply D (7 bases each). Germline V gene data show CDR1 as MNHEY and CDR2 as SMNVEV (reference sequence). This CDR3 comprises 16 residues. Trimming removed 6 bases at V and 1 base at J, with 17 bases between. The DNA for the CDR3 is TGTGCCAGCAGACAACCTCCAGGGGGGGGCACAGATACGCAGTATTTT. Protein: CASRQPPGGGTDTQYF.

This chain connects TRBV15 to TRBJ2-5, with D perhaps matching TRBD1 or TRBD2 (5 bases each). Germline lookup yields CDR1 LNHNV and CDR2 YYDKDF (reference sequence). V was cut by 0 bases and J by 3 bases, with 11 bases left in between. The CDR3 consists of 15 residues. Here the CDR3 DNA reads TGTGCCACCAGCAGAGATGTGGGGACGGAAGAGACCCAGTACTTC. It yields the protein CATSRDVGTEETQYF.

V and J are TRBV5-1 and TRBJ2-7; D gene ambiguous. Germline CDR1 is SGHRS and CDR2 is YFSETQ. Trimming took 2 bases from V and 1 from J, leaving 13 bases between them. The CDR3 has 15 residues. The chain's CDR3 is CASSFGVSTSYEQYF. CDR3 sequence (DNA): TGCGCCAGCAGCTTTGGGGTCTCAACTTCCTACGAGCAGTACTTC.

V and J are TRBV10-3 and TRBJ2-3; TRBD2 aligns across 7 bases. The CDR3 length is 14 residues. Germline values: CDR1 ENHRY, CDR2 SYGVKD. The V gene end was trimmed by 0 bases and the J gene end by 4 bases; junction bases not matched to a gene: 1. The chain's CDR3 is CAISESGGADTQYF. The CDR3 region has the DNA TGTGCCATCAGTGAGTCGGGGGGGGCAGATACGCAGTATTTT.

V gene TRBV15 combines with J gene TRBJ2-5; the match to TRBD1 covers 7 bases. The CDR3 is 14 amino acids. Per germline, CDR1 LNHNV and CDR2 YYDKDF (reference sequence). The junction had 7 bases not matched to a gene; V was cut back by 4 bases and J by 5 bases. The CDR3 nucleotides read TGTGCCACCAGCAAAGACAGGGTAATCGAGACCCAGTACTTC. This gives the protein CATSKDRVIETQYF.

This clonotype has only a few counts. CDR3 nucleotides: TGTGCCAGCAGCCAAGATGGGGTAAAAGCCGGGGAGCTGTTTTTT. Encoded protein: CASSQDGVKAGELFF. This sequence joins TRBV4-2 and TRBJ2-2; D uncertain. This CDR3 region has 15 residues. Trimming removed 0 bases at V and 6 bases at J, with 11 bases between. CDR1 and CDR2 from the germline V gene are LGHNA and YNFKEQ.

This clonotype was observed a handful of times. The rearrangement uses TRBV7-9 and TRBJ1-1, with D maybe TRBD1 (6 bases). The CDR3 runs 13 residues. V gave up 3 bases and J gave up 8 bases, with 13 bases separating them. CDR1 is SEHNR, CDR2 FQNEAQ, per germline (reference sequence). This chain's CDR3 is CASSFGGRPEAFF. In nucleotides, the CDR3 is TGTGCCAGCAGCTTTGGGGGGCGCCCAGAAGCTTTCTTT.

This clonotype turned up a few times. V usage is TRBV5-5 and J usage is TRBJ2-3, with D maybe TRBD1 (6 bases). Germline V gene sequence: CDR1 SGHKS, CDR2 YYEKEE (reference sequence). The CDR3 is made up of 14 amino acids. The V and J ends lost 0 bases and 6 bases respectively, with 11 bases between them. DNA of the CDR3: TGTGCCAGCAGCTTGGTGGGGGCCGCGGATACGCAGTATTTT. Translating it yields CASSLVGAADTQYF. Full variable domain (remainder filled in from reference TRBV5-5 and TRBJ2-3): DAGVTQSPTHLIKTRGQQVTLRCSPISGHKSVSWYQQVLGQGPQFIFQYYEKEERGRGNFPDRFSARQFPNYSSELNVNALLLGDSALYLCASSLVGAADTQYFGPGTRLTVL.

J is TRBJ2-1 and V is TRBV9; 8 bases map to TRBD2. Germline V gives CDR1 SGDLS, CDR2 YYNGEE. Trimming at V came to 2 bases and at J to 9 bases, leaving 10 bases not matched to a gene. This CDR3 contains 15 residues. DNA of the CDR3: TGTGCCAGCAGCGTTTCGGGGGGGCCGTTCGGTGAGCAGTTCTTC. Protein sequence: CASSVSGGPFGEQFF.

This chain joins TRBV6-2 or TRBV6-3 and TRBJ2-2; 12 bases line up with TRBD1. The length of the CDR3 is 16 residues. Germline CDR1 MNHEY, CDR2 SVGEGT. After removal of 7 bases from V and 5 bases from J, the junction contained 8 bases not matched to a gene. The CDR3 nucleotides are TGTGCCAGCACCTCGGGACAGGGGGCAGGGACCGGGGAGCTGTTTTTT. It yields the protein CASTSGQGAGTGELFF.

J is TRBJ1-6 and V is TRBV7-8, with D tentatively TRBD1 (6 bases). V lost 5 bases to trimming and J lost 6 bases, with 17 bases between them. The CDR3 spans 16 residues. CDR1 is SGHVS and CDR2 is FQNEAQ in the germline V gene. Written as DNA, the CDR3 is TGTGCCAGCAGCCCCTCTGCAGGGGCGCCTAATTCACCCCTCCACTTT. It is translated as CASSPSAGAPNSPLHF.

The CDR3 loop is CATSDGEMRGSYGYTF. DNA for the CDR3: TGTGCCACCAGTGATGGGGAAATGAGAGGGAGCTATGGCTACACCTTC. V usage is TRBV24-1 and J usage is TRBJ1-2; D unclear. V dropped 3 bases and J dropped 4 bases, with 17 bases sitting between them. Germline CDR1 reads KGHDR; CDR2 reads SFDVKD. CDR3 length equals 16 residues.

The chain uses TRBV20-1 and TRBJ2-1; 14 nucleotides align to TRBD2. This CDR3 has 17 residues. The V gene's germline CDR1 is DFQATT and CDR2 SNEGSKA (reference sequence). The V gene end was trimmed by 5 bases and the J gene end by 10 bases; junction bases not matched to a gene: 16. The CDR3 DNA reads as TGCAGTGCTTGCCCGAGTGGTCCGGGACTAGCGGGGGTAGAGCAGTTCTTC. This gives the protein CSACPSGPGLAGVEQFF.

The chain joins TRBV3-1 to TRBJ2-2; maybe TRBD2 (5 bases). Germline V gene sequence: CDR1 LGHDT, CDR2 YNNKEL (reference sequence). The CDR3 sequence is 16 residues long. The V and J ends lost 4 bases and 6 bases respectively, with 18 bases between them. Here the CDR3 reads CASSRHGVRASGELFF. CDR3 coding DNA: TGTGCCAGCAGCCGGCACGGGGTCCGGGCTTCCGGGGAGCTGTTTTTT.

This clonotype was detected ten times or more. This chain links TRBV6-2 or TRBV6-3 with TRBJ2-7; a weak D match, TRBD1 (5 bases). The germline V gene has CDR1 MNHEY and CDR2 SVGEGT. V lost 6 bases and J 5 bases, leaving 23 bases between the germline ends. The CDR3 runs 16 residues. As DNA, the CDR3 is TGTGCCAGCAGCGACAGTGACGGCCGCCTAAGGGACGAGCAGTACTTC. It encodes CASSDSDGRLRDEQYF.

This clonotype was counted between two and nine times. The rearrangement uses TRBV12-3 or TRBV12-4 and TRBJ1-1, with 7 bases identical to TRBD1. J lost 0 bases, V lost 7 bases, and 8 bases had no gene match. The CDR3 consists of 15 residues. The CDR3 DNA reads TGTGCCAGCATTGTAGGGGGACAGCTGAACACTGAAGCTTTCTTT. Its translation: CASIVGGQLNTEAFF.